This is a list of T cell receptor beta chains from one sample in a study of blood T cell repertoires in COVID-19. Measured with immunoSEQ multiplex PCR; TCRdb has only the in-frame clones, and not every one. The sample has approximately 300,000 clones, roughly 84% seen once. Sequenced material: peripheral blood. These receptor sequences come from a human donor with COVID-19, enrolled during active disease. The donor label of this sample is uncertain. Both conserved end residues are part of each CDR3. D genes are given only for firm matches. Only part of the rows carry a size: once, few, many, or a class if the clone is expanded.

J gene | V gene | clone size | D gene | CDR3 DNA | CDR3 protein
TRBJ2-3 | TRBV2 | NA | TRBD2 | TGTGCCAGCAGTGTTACTAGCGGGACAGATACGCAGTATTTT | CASSVTSGTDTQYF
TRBJ1-1 | TRBV6-1 | NA | TRBD1 | TGTGCCAGCAGGGAAGCGACAGGGTTGAACACTGAAGCTTTCTTT | CASREATGLNTEAFF
TRBJ1-2 | TRBV19 | once | NA | TGTGCCAGTAGTATTTGGCGGGAGGAGGAGCATGGCTACACCTTC | CASSIWREEEHGYTF
TRBJ1-1 | TRBV7-2 | NA | TRBD1 | TGTGCCAGCAGCCAACCACAGGGGGTGGATGAAGCTTTCTTT | CASSQPQGVDEAFF
TRBJ2-2 | TRBV28 | NA | NA | TGTGCCAGCAGCCGAGACACGGGATACACCGGGGAGCTGTTTTTT | CASSRDTGYTGELFF
TRBJ1-5 | TRBV5-8 | NA | TRBD1 | TGTGCCAGCAGCGAGGGACAGGGTAATCAGCCCCAGCATTTT | CASSEGQGNQPQHF
TRBJ1-4 | TRBV28 | NA | NA | TGTGCCAGCAGTTCAGGGGCAAGGGCTAATGAAAAACTGTTTTTT | CASSSGARANEKLFF
TRBJ2-2 | TRBV19 | once | NA | TGTGCCAGTAAACAGCAGGAGGGGAACACCGGGGAGCTGTTTTTT | CASKQQEGNTGELFF
TRBJ1-2 | TRBV29-1 | NA | TRBD1 | TGCAGCGTCAGGGACAGGGACGGCTATGGCTACACCTTC | CSVRDRDGYGYTF
TRBJ2-1 | TRBV6-1 | NA | TRBD2 | TGTGCCAGCAGTGACGGTCCTAGCGGATACTACAATGAGCAGTTCTTC | CASSDGPSGYYNEQFF
TRBJ2-5 | TRBV10-3 | NA | TRBD1 | TGTGCCATCAGGGCCGGACAGGGAGAGACCCAGTACTTC | CAIRAGQGETQYF
TRBJ2-7 | TRBV4-1 | NA | TRBD2 | TGCGCCAGCAGCCAAGAGGCAGGACTAGCGAGCGAGCAGTACTTC | CASSQEAGLASEQYF
TRBJ1-2 | TRBV5-1 | NA | TRBD1 | TGCGCCAGCAGCCCGCTCGGGACAGGGGAGGGCTACACCTTC | CASSPLGTGEGYTF
TRBJ2-7 | TRBV5-1 | NA | NA | TGCGCCAGCTGGGGAGGTGGAGGGGTCTACGAGCAGTACTTC | CASWGGGGVYEQYF
TRBJ2-7 | TRBV5-1 | NA | TRBD2 | TGCGCCAGCAGCTCCTTAGAGCGGGAGGGTTACGAGCAGTACTTC | CASSSLEREGYEQYF
TRBJ2-7 | TRBV28 | NA | TRBD1 | TGTGCCAGCAATCCACCGGGACAGGGACCGGGGGAGCAGTACTTC | CASNPPGQGPGEQYF
TRBJ1-1 | TRBV25-1 | once | NA | TGTGCCAGCAGTGAATCCCCGAGTCGGGGAGCTTTCTTT | CASSESPSRGAFF
TRBJ1-1 | TRBV11-2 | NA | TRBD1 | TGTGCCAGCAGCTCGACAGGGCTGAACACTGAAGCTTTCTTT | CASSSTGLNTEAFF
TRBJ1-2 | TRBV9 | few | TRBD1 | TGTGCCAGCAGCCTTGACAGGGGGAGGTATGGCTACACCTTC | CASSLDRGRYGYTF
TRBJ2-1 | TRBV7-9 | once | TRBD2 | TGTGCCAGCAGCTCCGACCTAGCGGGAGGCCTAACCTTCAATGAGCAGTTCTTC | CASSSDLAGGLTFNEQFF
TRBJ2-1 | TRBV2 | once | TRBD2 | TGTGCCAGCAGAAGACTAGCGGGAGTTCAGGATGAGCAGTTCTTC | CASRRLAGVQDEQFF
TRBJ2-7 | TRBV5-4 | once | TRBD1 | TGTGCCAGCAGCCCTGGGACAGCCGAATCCTACGAGCAGTACTTC | CASSPGTAESYEQYF
TRBJ2-7 | TRBV6-1 | NA | NA | TGTGCCGGTCGCGTCGCGGGATCCTACGAGCAGTACTTC | CAGRVAGSYEQYF
TRBJ1-6 | TRBV28 | NA | TRBD1 | TGTGCCAGCAGTTTCCCAAGACAGGGGGCCCATTCACCCCTCCACTTT | CASSFPRQGAHSPLHF
TRBJ2-3 | TRBV19 | NA | TRBD1 | TGTGCCAGTAGTATGGGGACAGGGAATGTTTTTGGCACAGATACGCAGTATTTT | CASSMGTGNVFGTDTQYF
TRBJ2-3 | TRBV19 | NA | NA | TGTGCCAGTAGTATAGGACAGGCCGCCGCAGATACGCAGTATTTT | CASSIGQAAADTQYF
TRBJ1-1 | TRBV4-3 | many | TRBD1 | TGCGCCAGCAGCCAAGACCGGGACGGGGACAGCGAAGCTTTCTTT | CASSQDRDGDSEAFF
TRBJ2-3 | TRBV6-6 | NA | NA | TGTGCCAGCACCCTCCGGGACACCACAGATACGCAGTATTTT | CASTLRDTTDTQYF
TRBJ1-1 | TRBV3-1/TRBV3-2 | few | NA | TGTGCCAGCAGCCAGACTTGGGGAGGGTTTGACGCTTTCTTT | CASSQTWGGFDAFF
TRBJ1-6 | TRBV27 | NA | TRBD1 | TGTGCCAGCAGTCATAGGGACAGGGGCAATTCACCCCTCCACTTT | CASSHRDRGNSPLHF
TRBJ2-7 | TRBV11-2 | NA | TRBD1 | TGTGCCAGCAGCTTCGACAGGGGTGACCACGAGCAGTACTTC | CASSFDRGDHEQYF
TRBJ2-5 | TRBV4-1 | NA | TRBD2 | TGCGCCAGCAGCCAAGATTGGGGTAGCGGGAGCCAAGAGACCCAGTACTTC | CASSQDWGSGSQETQYF
TRBJ1-3 | TRBV5-1 | NA | NA | TGCGCCAGCAGCTGGGCAGGGTCTGGAAACACCATATATTTT | CASSWAGSGNTIYF
TRBJ2-3 | TRBV18 | NA | NA | TGTGCCAGCTCACCTCAAAGAGATACTAGCACAGATACGCAGTATTTT | CASSPQRDTSTDTQYF
TRBJ1-6 | TRBV6-5 | NA | NA | TGTGCCAGCAGTCAGGGATTAAATAATTCACCCCTCCACTTT | CASSQGLNNSPLHF
TRBJ2-2 | TRBV19 | few | NA | TGTGCCAGTAGTAGCGCTTCGAACACCGGGGAGCTGTTTTTT | CASSSASNTGELFF
TRBJ1-1 | TRBV28 | NA | NA | TGTGCCAGCAGGCCTAGCAGAAGCCCCATGAACACTGAAGCTTTCTTT | CASRPSRSPMNTEAFF
TRBJ1-1 | TRBV20-1 | NA | NA | TGCAGTGCCGCGAACCCTTCAGCTTTCTTT | CSAANPSAFF
TRBJ2-3 | TRBV5-4 | NA | NA | TGTGCCAGCAGCTCCCCGAGCACAGATACGCAGTATTTT | CASSSPSTDTQYF
TRBJ1-4 | TRBV29-1 | NA | TRBD1 | TGCAGCGTTGCCCTGGACAGGGCAACTAATGAAAAACTGTTTTTT | CSVALDRATNEKLFF
TRBJ1-4 | TRBV27 | NA | NA | TGTGCCAGCAGTTTATCTAGGAGGGAAAAACTGTTTTTT | CASSLSRREKLFF
TRBJ2-2 | TRBV27 | NA | NA | TGTGCCAGCAGTTTAAGCCTCTCTCAAGGGGAGCTGTTTTTT | CASSLSLSQGELFF
TRBJ1-2 | TRBV19 | NA | NA | TGTGCCAGTAGCTTTGGAGGGCAGGACTATGGCTACACCTTC | CASSFGGQDYGYTF
TRBJ1-1 | TRBV3-1/TRBV3-2 | few | TRBD1 | TGTGCCAGCAGCCTGACAGGGGGCAAGGCTGAAGCTTTCTTT | CASSLTGGKAEAFF
TRBJ1-4 | TRBV30 | NA | NA | TGTGCCTGGAGTGCAGGGCATAGCGGTGAAAAACTGTTTTTT | CAWSAGHSGEKLFF
TRBJ1-2 | TRBV28 | once | NA | TGTGCCAGCAGTTTAAACAGGGATGGCTACACCTTC | CASSLNRDGYTF
TRBJ1-1 | TRBV14 | NA | NA | TGTGCCAGCAGCCAAGATAGAAGGAACACTGAAGCTTTCTTT | CASSQDRRNTEAFF
TRBJ2-2 | TRBV19 | NA | NA | TGTGCCAGTAGGGGCCCCCCAGACACCGGGGAGCTGTTTTTT | CASRGPPDTGELFF
TRBJ1-2 | TRBV24-1 | NA | TRBD1 | TGTGCCACCAGGGGACAGGGCCCGCGGGGCTACACCTTC | CATRGQGPRGYTF
TRBJ2-7 | TRBV28 | NA | NA | TGTGCCAGCATCGAGGGGGTGACCTACGAGCAGTACTTC | CASIEGVTYEQYF
TRBJ2-6 | TRBV9 | NA | NA | TGTGCCAGCAGTCGTTCTGGGGCCAACGTCCTGACTTTC | CASSRSGANVLTF
TRBJ2-7 | TRBV4-1 | few | TRBD1 | TGCGCCAGCAGCCAAGAAATACGGGAATTCAGGGGGCCCTACGAGCAGTACTTC | CASSQEIREFRGPYEQYF
TRBJ1-6 | TRBV19 | NA | TRBD1 | TGTGCCAGCGGTCGACAGGGGCAAAATTCACCCCTCCACTTT | CASGRQGQNSPLHF
TRBJ1-2 | TRBV9 | NA | TRBD1 | TGTGCCAGCAGCGAAGGGACAGGAGATGGCTACACCTTC | CASSEGTGDGYTF
TRBJ2-7 | TRBV28 | NA | TRBD2 | TGTGCCAGCAGCCCTACCGGGACTAGCGGGGCCCACGAGCAGTACTTC | CASSPTGTSGAHEQYF